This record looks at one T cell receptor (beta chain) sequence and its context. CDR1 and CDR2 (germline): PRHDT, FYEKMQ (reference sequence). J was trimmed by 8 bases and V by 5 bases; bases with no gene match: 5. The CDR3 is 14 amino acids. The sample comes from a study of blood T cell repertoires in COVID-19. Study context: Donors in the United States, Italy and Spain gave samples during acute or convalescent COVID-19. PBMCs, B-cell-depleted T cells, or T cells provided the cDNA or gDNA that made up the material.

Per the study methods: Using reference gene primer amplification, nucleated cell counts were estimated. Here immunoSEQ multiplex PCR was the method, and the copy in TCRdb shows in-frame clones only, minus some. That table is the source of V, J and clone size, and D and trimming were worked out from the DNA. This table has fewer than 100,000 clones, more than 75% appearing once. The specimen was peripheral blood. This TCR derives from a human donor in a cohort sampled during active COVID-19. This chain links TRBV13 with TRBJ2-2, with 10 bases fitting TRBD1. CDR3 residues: CASSPDRGPGELFF. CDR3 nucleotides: TGTGCCAGCAGCCCCGACAGGGGGCCGGGGGAGCTGTTTTTT.